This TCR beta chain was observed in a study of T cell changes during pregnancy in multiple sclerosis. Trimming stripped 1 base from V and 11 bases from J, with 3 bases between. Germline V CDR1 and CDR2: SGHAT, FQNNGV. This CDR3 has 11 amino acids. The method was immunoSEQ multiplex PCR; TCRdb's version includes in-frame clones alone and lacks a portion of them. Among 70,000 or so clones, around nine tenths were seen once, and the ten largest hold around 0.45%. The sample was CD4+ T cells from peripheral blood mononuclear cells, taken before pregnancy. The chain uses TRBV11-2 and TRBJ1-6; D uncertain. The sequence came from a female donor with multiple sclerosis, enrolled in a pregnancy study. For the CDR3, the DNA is TGTGCCAGCAGCTTAGGAGCACCCCTCCACTTT. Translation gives CASSLGAPLHF. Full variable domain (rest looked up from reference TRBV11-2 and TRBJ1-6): EAGVAQSPRYKIIEKRQSVAFWCNPISGHATLYWYQQILGQGPKLLIQFQNNGVVDDSQLPKDRFSAERLKGVDSTLKIQPAKLEDSAVYLCASSLGAPLHFGNGTRLTVT.